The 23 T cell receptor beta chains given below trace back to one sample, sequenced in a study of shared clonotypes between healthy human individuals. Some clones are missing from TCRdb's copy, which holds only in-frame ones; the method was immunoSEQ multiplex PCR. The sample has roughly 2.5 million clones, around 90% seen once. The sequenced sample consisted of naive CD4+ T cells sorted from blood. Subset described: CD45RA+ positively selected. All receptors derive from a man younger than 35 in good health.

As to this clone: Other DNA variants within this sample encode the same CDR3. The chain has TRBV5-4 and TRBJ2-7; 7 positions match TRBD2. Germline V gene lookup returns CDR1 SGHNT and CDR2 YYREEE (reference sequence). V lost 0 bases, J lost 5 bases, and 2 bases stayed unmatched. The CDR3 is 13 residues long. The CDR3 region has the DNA TGTGCCAGCAGCTTGGTCGGGGGGAACGAGCAGTACTTC. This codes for CASSLVGGNEQYF.

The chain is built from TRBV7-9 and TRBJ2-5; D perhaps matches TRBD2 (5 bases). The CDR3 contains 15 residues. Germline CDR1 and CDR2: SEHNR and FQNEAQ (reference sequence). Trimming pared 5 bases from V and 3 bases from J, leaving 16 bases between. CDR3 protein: CASSLAVGSEETQYF. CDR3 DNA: TGTGCCAGCAGCCTTGCGGTTGGTAGCGAAGAGACCCAGTACTTC. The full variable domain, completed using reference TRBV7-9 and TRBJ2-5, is DTGVSQNPRHKITKRGQNVTFRCDPISEHNRLYWYRQTLGQGPEFLTYFQNEAQLEKSRLLSDRFSAERPKGSFSTLEIQRTEQGDSAMYLCASSLAVGSEETQYFGPGTRLLVL.

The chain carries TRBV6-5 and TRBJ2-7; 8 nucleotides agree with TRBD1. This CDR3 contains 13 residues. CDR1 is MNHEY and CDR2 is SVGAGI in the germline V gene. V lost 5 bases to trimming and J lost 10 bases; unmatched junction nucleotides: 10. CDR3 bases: TGTGCCAGCAGTCAGACTAGGGGACAGGCTCAGTACTTC. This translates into CASSQTRGQAQYF.

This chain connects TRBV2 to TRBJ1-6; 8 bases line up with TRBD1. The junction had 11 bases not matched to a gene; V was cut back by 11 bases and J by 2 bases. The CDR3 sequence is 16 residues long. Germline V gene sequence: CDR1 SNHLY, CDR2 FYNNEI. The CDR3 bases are TGTGCCGGCGGTCCAGGGGGCGCAGCCTATAATTCACCCCTCCACTTT. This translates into CAGGPGGAAYNSPLHF.

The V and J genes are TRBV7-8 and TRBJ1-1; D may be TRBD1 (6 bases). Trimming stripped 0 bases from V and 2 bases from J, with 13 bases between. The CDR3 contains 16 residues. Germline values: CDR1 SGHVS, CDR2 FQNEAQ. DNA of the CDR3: TGTGCCAGCAGCTTAGCGTGGGGGGCTCGTAACACTGAAGCTTTCTTT. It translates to CASSLAWGARNTEAFF.

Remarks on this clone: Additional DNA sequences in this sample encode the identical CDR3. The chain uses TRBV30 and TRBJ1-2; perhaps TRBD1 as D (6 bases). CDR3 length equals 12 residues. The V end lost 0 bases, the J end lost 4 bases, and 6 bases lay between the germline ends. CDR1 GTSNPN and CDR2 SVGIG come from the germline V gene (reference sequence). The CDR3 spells CAWSVGGYGYTF. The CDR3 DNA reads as TGTGCCTGGAGTGTAGGGGGCTATGGCTACACCTTC.

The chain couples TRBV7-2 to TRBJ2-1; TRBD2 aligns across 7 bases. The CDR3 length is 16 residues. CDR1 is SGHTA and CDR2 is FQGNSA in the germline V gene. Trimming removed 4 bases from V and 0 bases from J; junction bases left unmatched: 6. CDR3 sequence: CASSSAGTNSYNEQFF. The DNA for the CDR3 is TGTGCCAGCAGCTCCGCCGGGACTAACTCCTACAATGAGCAGTTCTTC.

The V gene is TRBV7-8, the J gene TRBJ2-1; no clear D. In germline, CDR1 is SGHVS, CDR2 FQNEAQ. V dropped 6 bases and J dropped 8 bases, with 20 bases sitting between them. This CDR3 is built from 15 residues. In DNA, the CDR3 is TGTGCCAGCAGAGCTGCTCCTTCGGAATGGGATGAGCAGTTCTTC. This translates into CASRAAPSEWDEQFF.

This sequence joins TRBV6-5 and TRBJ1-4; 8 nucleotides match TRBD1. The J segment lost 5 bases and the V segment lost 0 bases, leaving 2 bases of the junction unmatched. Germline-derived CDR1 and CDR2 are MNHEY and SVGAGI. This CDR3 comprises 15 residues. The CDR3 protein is CASSYSTGENEKLFF. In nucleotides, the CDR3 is TGTGCCAGCAGTTACTCGACAGGGGAGAATGAAAAACTGTTTTTT.

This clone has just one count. The CDR3 nucleotides are TGTGCTAGTGGTTTGTATGGGACCCACAATGAGCAGTTCTTC. It encodes CASGLYGTHNEQFF. The chain links TRBV12-5 to TRBJ2-1, with D perhaps being TRBD1 or TRBD2 (5 bases each). CDR1 and CDR2 (germline): LGHNT, FRNRAP. The CDR3 has 14 residues. V lost 2 bases to trimming and J lost 5 bases, with 10 bases between them.

DNA for the CDR3: TGCGCCAGCAGCCTGGGGGCTGTAGATACGCAGTATTTT. Its protein product is CASSLGAVDTQYF. The chain is built from TRBV5-1 and TRBJ2-3, with D possibly being TRBD1 (6 bases). V was shortened by 4 bases and J by 5 bases, with 11 bases between the two germline ends. The CDR3 covers 13 residues. The germline CDR1 and CDR2 sequences are SGHRS and YFSETQ.

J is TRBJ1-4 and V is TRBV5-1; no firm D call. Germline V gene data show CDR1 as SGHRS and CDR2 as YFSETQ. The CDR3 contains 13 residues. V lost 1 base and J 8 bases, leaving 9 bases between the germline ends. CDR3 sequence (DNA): TGCGCCAGCAGCTTGTCGACATACGAAAAACTGTTTTTT. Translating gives CASSLSTYEKLFF. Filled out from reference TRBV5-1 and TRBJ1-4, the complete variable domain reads KAGVTQTPRYLIKTRGQQVTLSCSPISGHRSVSWYQQTPGQGLQFLFEYFSETQRNKGNFPGRFSGRQFSNSRSEMNVSTLELGDSALYLCASSLSTYEKLFFGSGTQLSVL.

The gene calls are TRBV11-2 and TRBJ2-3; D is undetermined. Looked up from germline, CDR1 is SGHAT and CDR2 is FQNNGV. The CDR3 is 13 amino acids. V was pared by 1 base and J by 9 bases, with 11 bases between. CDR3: CASSLGEVGTQYF. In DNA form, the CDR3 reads TGTGCCAGCAGCTTAGGCGAGGTGGGCACGCAGTATTTT.

The chain's CDR3 is CASDRGYNSPLHF. The DNA of the CDR3 is TGTGCCAGTGACAGGGGGTATAATTCACCCCTCCACTTT. This chain joins TRBV28 and TRBJ1-6, with 9 bases matching TRBD1. Trimming at V came to 9 bases and at J to 4 bases, leaving 1 base not matched to a gene. This CDR3 spans 13 amino acids. Germline-derived CDR1 and CDR2 are MDHEN and SYDVKM.

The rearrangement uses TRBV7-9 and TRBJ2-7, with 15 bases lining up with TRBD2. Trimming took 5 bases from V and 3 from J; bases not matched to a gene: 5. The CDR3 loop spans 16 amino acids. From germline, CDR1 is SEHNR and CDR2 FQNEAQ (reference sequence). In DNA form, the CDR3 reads TGTGCCAGCAGCCCGGGACTAGCGGGGGGCCTCTACGAGCAGTACTTC. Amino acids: CASSPGLAGGLYEQYF.

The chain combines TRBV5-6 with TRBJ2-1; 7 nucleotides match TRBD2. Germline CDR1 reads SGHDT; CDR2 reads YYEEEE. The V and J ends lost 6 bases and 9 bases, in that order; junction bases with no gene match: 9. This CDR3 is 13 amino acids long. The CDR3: CASTEGGDLEQFF. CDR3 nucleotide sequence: TGTGCCAGCACCGAGGGAGGGGATCTTGAGCAGTTCTTC. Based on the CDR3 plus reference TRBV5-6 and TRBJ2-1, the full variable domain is DAGVTQSPTHLIKTRGQQVTLRCSPKSGHDTVSWYQQALGQGPQFIFQYYEEEERQRGNFPDRFSGHQFPNYSSELNVNALLLGDSALYLCASTEGGDLEQFFGPGTRLTVL.

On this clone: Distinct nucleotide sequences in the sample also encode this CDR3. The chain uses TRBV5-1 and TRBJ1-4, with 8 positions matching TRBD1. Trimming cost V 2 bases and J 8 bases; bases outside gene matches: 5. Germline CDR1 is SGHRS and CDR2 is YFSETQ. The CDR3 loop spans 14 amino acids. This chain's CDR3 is CASSFDRGGEKLFF. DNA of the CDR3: TGCGCCAGCAGCTTTGACAGGGGTGGGGAAAAACTGTTTTTT.

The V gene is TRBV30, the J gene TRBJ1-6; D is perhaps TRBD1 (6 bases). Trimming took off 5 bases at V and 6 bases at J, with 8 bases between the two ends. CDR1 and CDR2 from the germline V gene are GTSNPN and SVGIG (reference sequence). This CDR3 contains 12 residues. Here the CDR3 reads CAWDRTNSPLHF. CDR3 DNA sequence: TGTGCCTGGGACAGGACTAATTCACCCCTCCACTTT.

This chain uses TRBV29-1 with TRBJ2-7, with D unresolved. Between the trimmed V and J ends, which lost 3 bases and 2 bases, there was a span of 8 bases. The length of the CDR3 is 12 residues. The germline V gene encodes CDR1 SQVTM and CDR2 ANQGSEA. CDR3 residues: CSVEDAPYEQYF. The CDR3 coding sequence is TGCAGCGTTGAGGACGCCCCCTACGAGCAGTACTTC.

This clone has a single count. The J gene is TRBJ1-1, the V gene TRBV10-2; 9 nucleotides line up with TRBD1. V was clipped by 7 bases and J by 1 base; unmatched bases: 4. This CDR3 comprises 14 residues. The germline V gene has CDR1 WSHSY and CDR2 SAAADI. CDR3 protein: CASNRGRGNTEAFF. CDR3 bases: TGCGCCAGCAACAGGGGGCGGGGGAACACTGAAGCTTTCTTT.

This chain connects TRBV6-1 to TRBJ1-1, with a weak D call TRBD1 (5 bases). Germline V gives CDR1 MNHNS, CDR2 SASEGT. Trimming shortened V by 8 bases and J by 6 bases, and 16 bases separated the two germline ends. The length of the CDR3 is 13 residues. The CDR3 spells CASGFGGAPEAFF. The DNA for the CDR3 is TGTGCCAGCGGTTTTGGGGGAGCCCCTGAAGCTTTCTTT.

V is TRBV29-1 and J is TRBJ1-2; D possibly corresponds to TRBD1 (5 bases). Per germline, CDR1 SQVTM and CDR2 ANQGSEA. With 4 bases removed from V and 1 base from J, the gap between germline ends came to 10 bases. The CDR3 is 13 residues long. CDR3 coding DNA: TGCAGCGTTGGATCCAGGGTTAACTATGGCTACACCTTC. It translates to CSVGSRVNYGYTF.

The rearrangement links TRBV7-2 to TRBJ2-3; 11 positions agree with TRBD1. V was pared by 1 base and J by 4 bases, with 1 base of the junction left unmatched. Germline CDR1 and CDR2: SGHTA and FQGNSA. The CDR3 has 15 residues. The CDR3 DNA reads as TGTGCCAGCAGCTTAGGGACAGGGGGCGCAGATACGCAGTATTTT. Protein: CASSLGTGGADTQYF.